What follows are 27 T cell receptor beta chains derived from one specimen sequenced in a study of T-cell reconstitution after alpha-beta-depleted transplantation in children. During its preparation, the TCRbeta library received unique molecular identifiers. Using its own MiXCR run on the PCR reads, TCRdb lists one record per CDR3 protein. The sample lists about 490,000 distinct CDR3 sequences; 8% to 11% were seen once. The material was PBMCs, obtained before TCRalphabeta/CD19-depleted stem cell transplant. The receptors shown here come from a child aged 2-15 years with inherited bone marrow failure, due to receive a stem cell transplant.

This clonotype was recorded many times. The junction shows a germline mismatch at one end, possibly a read error. The chain carries TRBV5-1 and TRBJ2-7, with 7 positions matching TRBD2. CDR1 SGHRS and CDR2 YFSETQ come from the germline V gene. The CDR3 contains 15 residues. The CDR3 protein is CASSPRLASSYEQYF. The DNA of the CDR3 is TGTGCCAGCAGCCCCAGACTAGCCAGCTCCTACGAGCAGTACTTC.

In its sample, this clonotype was seen many times. For the CDR3, the DNA is TGTGCCAGCAGTTTGGGGCCGATTAACACTGAAGCTTTCTTT. Protein: CASSLGPINTEAFF. The chain uses TRBV27 and TRBJ1-1; tentatively, D is TRBD1 (5 bases). Germline assignment: CDR1 MNHEY and CDR2 SMNVEV (reference sequence). CDR3 length equals 14 residues. Trimming left V 3 bases short and J 2 bases short, with 10 bases between.

The chain combines TRBV4-3 with TRBJ2-1; 7 bases match TRBD2. The J segment lost 4 bases and the V segment lost 0 bases, leaving 9 bases of the junction unmatched. Germline CDR1 LGHNA, CDR2 YSLEER. The CDR3 length is 17 residues. The CDR3 DNA reads as TGCGCCAGCAGCCAAGATTCCCTGGGGGGGGGGTACAATGAGCAGTTCTTC. Its translation is CASSQDSLGGGYNEQFF.

This clonotype was counted ten times or more. The rearrangement links TRBV4-2 to TRBJ2-7; D not resolved. This CDR3 comprises 14 residues. Germline CDR1 LGHNA, CDR2 YNFKEQ. The V end was cut by 0 bases, the J end by 4 bases, with 10 bases between. Here the CDR3 reads CASSQDMFRYEQYF. CDR3 DNA: TGTGCCAGCAGCCAAGACATGTTTAGATACGAGCAGTACTTC.

This clonotype was recorded at least ten times. The CDR3 nucleotides read TGCGCCAGCAGCTCCCGGAGCGGGACAGATACGCAGTATTTT. This sequence encodes CASSSRSGTDTQYF. V and J are TRBV5-1 and TRBJ2-3, with D possibly TRBD2 on 6 matching bases. The CDR3 is made up of 14 amino acids. V lost 3 bases to trimming and J lost 3 bases, with 11 bases between them. Germline-derived CDR1 and CDR2 are SGHRS and YFSETQ.

This clonotype was recorded many times. This rearrangement joins TRBV6-2 or TRBV6-3 to TRBJ2-1, with a weak D call TRBD2 (6 bases). The CDR3 is 13 amino acids. CDR1 MNHEY and CDR2 SVGEGT come from the germline V gene. The V end was cut by 11 bases, the J end by 3 bases, with 14 bases between. For the CDR3, the DNA is TGTGCCTCCGGGCGGGGAAACTACAATGAGCAGTTCTTC. Its protein product is CASGRGNYNEQFF.

This clonotype was detected ten times or more. The gene calls are TRBV29-1 and TRBJ2-1; D is possibly TRBD1 (5 bases). CDR3 size: 14 residues. V dropped 4 bases and J dropped 8 bases, with 18 bases sitting between them. The germline V gene has CDR1 SQVTM and CDR2 ANQGSEA. The CDR3 region has the DNA TGCAGCGTTGCTGGCTATCTAGGGGTGGATGAGCAGTTCTTC. Translating it yields CSVAGYLGVDEQFF.

This clonotype was recorded many times. The CDR3, as DNA: TGTGCCAGCAGCTCCGCCGGGACTAGTTTACGGAGGGAGCAGTACTTC. Amino acid sequence: CASSSAGTSLRREQYF. V gene TRBV7-9 combines with J gene TRBJ2-7; 8 bases fit TRBD2. The CDR3 has 16 residues. Looked up from germline, CDR1 is SEHNR and CDR2 is FQNEAQ (reference sequence). V lost 4 bases and J lost 7; bases outside the gene matches: 15.

This clonotype was seen at least ten times. The chain links TRBV10-3 to TRBJ2-1; 14 bases are a match to TRBD2. The V gene's germline CDR1 is ENHRY and CDR2 SYGVKD. The CDR3 is 15 amino acids. The J segment lost 9 bases and the V segment lost 5 bases, leaving 6 bases of the junction unmatched. The CDR3 is CAISLGLAGGPEQFF. For the CDR3, the DNA is TGTGCCATCAGTTTAGGACTAGCGGGAGGACCTGAGCAGTTCTTC.

The V gene is TRBV4-1, the J gene TRBJ2-5; TRBD2 is a possible D gene (6 bases). Trimming left V 0 bases short and J 7 bases short, with 12 bases between. Germline V gene data show CDR1 as MGHRA and CDR2 as YSYEKL. This CDR3 has 14 amino acids. DNA for the CDR3: TGCGCCAGCAGCCAAGAGGGGCCGCGGGGGACCCAGTACTTC. It codes for CASSQEGPRGTQYF.

This clonotype was detected a few times. The chain recombines TRBV12-3 or TRBV12-4 with TRBJ1-2; TRBD1 is a possible D gene (6 bases). The CDR3 spans 14 residues. Trimming removed 3 bases at V and 2 bases at J, with 10 bases between. The CDR3 sequence: CASSFAGENYGYTF. The DNA of the CDR3 is TGTGCCAGCAGTTTCGCAGGGGAGAACTATGGCTACACCTTC.

This clonotype was seen ten or more times. The chain links TRBV12-3 or TRBV12-4 to TRBJ1-2; TRBD1 aligns across 7 bases. The ends lost 5 bases at V and 6 bases at J; junction bases unmatched: 12. The CDR3 spans 15 residues. The CDR3 spells CASSPNNRGRDGYTF. The CDR3, as DNA: TGTGCCAGCAGTCCGAACAACAGGGGAAGGGATGGCTACACCTTC.

This clonotype has ten or more counts. The V gene is TRBV30, the J gene TRBJ1-1; D is undetermined. Germline CDR1 GTSNPN, CDR2 SVGIG (reference sequence). V was shortened by 3 bases and J by 4 bases, with 12 bases between the two germline ends. The CDR3 runs to 13 residues. The CDR3 DNA follows: TGTGCCTGGAGGGACCTTCTCCCCACTGAAGCTTTCTTT. Its translation: CAWRDLLPTEAFF. The full variable domain, with the rest looked up from reference TRBV30 and TRBJ1-1, is SQTIHQWPATLVQPVGSPLSLECTVEGTSNPNLYWYRQAAGRGLQLLFYSVGIGQISSEVPQNLSASRPQDRQFILSSKKLLLSDSGFYLCAWRDLLPTEAFFGQGTRLTVV.

In the case of this clonotype: It may be a read error: a sequence one base away is much more abundant. The chain couples TRBV20-1 to TRBJ2-3, with 13 bases identical to TRBD2. The CDR3 loop spans 14 amino acids. The germline V gene has CDR1 DFQATT and CDR2 SNEGSKA (reference sequence). The CDR3 DNA follows: TGCAGTGCTAGCGGGACTAGCGGGACCGATACGAAGTATTTT. Amino acid sequence: CSASGTSGTDTKYF.

The table lists this clonotype with a count of one. Since a much larger clone is just one base distant, this may be a read error. The genes are TRBV24-1 and TRBJ2-6; 10 bases are shared with TRBD1. The CDR3 is 20 residues long. The germline V gene has CDR1 KGHDR and CDR2 SFDVKD. Losses at the gene ends were 4 bases for V and 0 bases for J; bases not matched to a gene: 11. This CDR3 is CATSDPLDRGLISGANVLTF. The CDR3 region has the DNA TGTGCCACCAGTGACCCTCTTGACAGGGGGCTCATCTCTGGGGCCAACGTCCTGACTTTC.

This clonotype appeared a single time. A much larger clone differs by one base, so this may be a read error. The chain carries TRBV29-1 and TRBJ1-2; TRBD1 matches at 7 bases. V was pared by 2 bases and J by 6 bases, with 6 bases of the junction left unmatched. Germline V gene sequence: CDR1 SQVTM, CDR2 ANQGSEA. The CDR3 totals 13 residues. The CDR3 protein is CSVERTGPHGYTF. DNA of the CDR3: TGCAGCGTTGAACGGACAGGCCCCCATGGCTACACCTTC.

There are many counts of this clonotype. The V gene is TRBV29-1, the J gene TRBJ1-1; no reliable D call. The CDR3 is 10 residues long. The V gene lost 6 bases and the J gene lost 5 bases, with 7 bases spanning the gap. Germline V gives CDR1 SQVTM, CDR2 ANQGSEA. The CDR3 region has the DNA TGCAGCGTCCTGAGAACTGAAGCTTTCTTT. Residues: CSVLRTEAFF.

This clonotype showed up many times. The chain uses TRBV12-3 or TRBV12-4 and TRBJ2-1, with 9 bases that match TRBD2. This CDR3 has 15 residues. Trimming at V came to 6 bases and at J to 4 bases, leaving 7 bases not matched to a gene. CDR3 sequence reads: CASSQSGRNYNEQFF. CDR3 sequence (DNA): TGTGCCAGCAGCCAAAGCGGGAGGAATTACAATGAGCAGTTCTTC.

This chain connects TRBV27 to TRBJ2-3, with D unresolved. The V end was cut by 2 bases, the J end by 3 bases, with 9 bases between. The CDR3 runs to 14 residues. Looked up from germline, CDR1 is MNHEY and CDR2 is SMNVEV (reference sequence). The CDR3 bases are TGTGCCAGCAGTTTACAACAGTTTACAGATACGCAGTATTTT. Protein product: CASSLQQFTDTQYF.

This clonotype was observed at least ten times. The rearrangement uses TRBV12-3 or TRBV12-4 and TRBJ2-1; D is ambiguous. V lost 6 bases and J lost 5, with 11 bases in between. This CDR3 is built from 13 residues. CDR3 DNA: TGTGCCAGCAGCCTCTGGAAAGACAATGAGCAGTTCTTC. This sequence encodes CASSLWKDNEQFF.

In its sample, this clonotype was seen many times. The chain combines TRBV5-5 with TRBJ2-7, with D perhaps TRBD1 (6 bases). CDR1 and CDR2 (germline): SGHKS, YYEKEE (reference sequence). The ends were cut back, 0 bases at V and 8 bases at J, with 21 bases in the middle. The CDR3 is 16 amino acids. The CDR3 sequence: CASSLALVGHMFQQYF. The CDR3, as DNA: TGTGCCAGCAGCTTGGCGTTAGTGGGACATATGTTCCAGCAGTACTTC.

V gene TRBV7-2 combines with J gene TRBJ2-2; TRBD1 might be the D (5 bases). The ends were cut back, 1 base at V and 6 bases at J, with 15 bases in the middle. This CDR3 is built from 16 residues. Germline lookup yields CDR1 SGHTA and CDR2 FQGNSA. CDR3 sequence reads: CASSLVSRVGAGELFF. The CDR3 nucleotides read TGTGCCAGCAGCTTAGTGAGCAGGGTCGGTGCCGGGGAGCTGTTTTTT.

This clonotype was observed at least ten times. V gene TRBV19 combines with J gene TRBJ2-3; no reliable D call. Germline values: CDR1 LNHDA, CDR2 SQIVND (reference sequence). CDR3 size: 13 residues. Trimming removed 3 bases at V and 4 bases at J, with 8 bases between. The CDR3 protein is CASSIERADTQYF. The CDR3 DNA sequence: TGTGCCAGTAGTATTGAAAGGGCAGATACGCAGTATTTT.

In this sample, this clonotype turned up many times. The chain employs TRBV7-8 and TRBJ1-2, with D maybe TRBD1 (5 bases). The germline V gene has CDR1 SGHVS and CDR2 FQNEAQ. Trimming took 4 bases from V and 7 from J, leaving 16 bases between them. The CDR3 spans 14 residues. The CDR3 DNA reads TGTGCCAGCAGCTCGGGACTCCAAATTACTGGCTACACCTTC. Translated: CASSSGLQITGYTF.

There are many counts of this clonotype. The V and J genes are TRBV12-3 or TRBV12-4 and TRBJ2-5; D perhaps matches TRBD2 (5 bases). The CDR3 length is 13 residues. The V end was cut by 2 bases, the J end by 5 bases, with 9 bases between. CDR3 sequence: CASSLRQRETQYF. The CDR3 nucleotides are TGTGCCAGCAGTTTAAGGCAGCGGGAGACCCAGTACTTC.

Only a few counts were recorded for this clonotype. The J gene is TRBJ2-1, the V gene TRBV20-1, with a weak D call TRBD2 (6 bases). The CDR3 totals 14 residues. The germline CDR1 and CDR2 sequences are DFQATT and SNEGSKA (reference sequence). V gave up 6 bases and J gave up 2 bases, with 14 bases separating them. CDR3 in amino acids: CSALSGSPYNEQFF. The CDR3 DNA reads as TGCAGTGCCCTGAGCGGGTCCCCCTACAATGAGCAGTTCTTC.

This clonotype was seen repeatedly, ten times or more. This chain links TRBV30 with TRBJ2-4; TRBD1 aligns across 9 bases. Germline V gene sequence: CDR1 GTSNPN, CDR2 SVGIG (reference sequence). V lost 5 bases and J lost 6; bases outside the gene matches: 11. The CDR3 has 15 amino acids. CDR3 protein: CAWARDRERRNIQYF. CDR3 in DNA: TGTGCCTGGGCTAGGGACAGGGAGCGGAGAAACATTCAGTACTTC.